Below are 12 T cell receptor beta chains sequenced from a single sample in a study of blood T cells in healthy people across ages (dated by TCRdb to the mid-2010s). The library was built by means of 5' RACE. Sequencing took place on an Illumina HiSeq 2500. A second PCR of roughly 7 to 12 cycles was run with a J-beta primer mix and a sample-barcoded 5' primer. Clones were called with MiXCR by TCRdb after fastp trimmed the public reads at Q25, and only in-frame beta chains were retained. Rows matching on CDR3 protein sequence are summarized as one entry with the most common DNA and genes. Counted in this sample were approximately 600,000 distinct CDR3 sequences; 58% of them appeared once. Around 37% of the sample is in the top ten clones. The sequenced material came from blood. The receptors originated from a man between 60 and 75 years old in good health.

The V gene is TRBV7-9, the J gene TRBJ2-1, with D possibly being TRBD1 (6 bases). The CDR3 spans 13 residues. V gave up 3 bases and J gave up 6 bases, with 9 bases separating them. The V gene's germline CDR1 is SEHNR and CDR2 FQNEAQ (reference sequence). This chain's CDR3 is CASSFRGPNEQFF. In DNA, the CDR3 is TGTGCCAGCAGCTTCAGGGGACCCAATGAGCAGTTCTTC.

V is TRBV3-1 and J is TRBJ1-1; 10 bases map to TRBD1. Germline values: CDR1 LGHDT, CDR2 YNNKEL (reference sequence). This CDR3 has 16 residues. Unmatched junction bases numbered 6, after V lost 4 bases and J lost 1 base. DNA for the CDR3: TGTGCCAGCAGCCGCCCCCGGACAGGGGGGAACACTGAAGCTTTCTTT. This gives the protein CASSRPRTGGNTEAFF.

This clonotype was seen only a few times. The gene calls are TRBV15 and TRBJ1-2, with TRBD1 matching 8 bases. The CDR3 has 14 residues. Trimming removed 6 bases from V and 5 bases from J; junction bases left unmatched: 8. Germline V gene data show CDR1 as LNHNV and CDR2 as YYDKDF (reference sequence). CDR3 bases: TGTGCCACCAGTCCCGACAGGGGCGGTTATGGCTACACCTTC. It specifies CATSPDRGGYGYTF.

In the case of this clonotype: A much larger clone is a single base away; this may be a read error. This chain connects TRBV4-2 to TRBJ2-7; D assignment may be TRBD1 or TRBD2 (5 bases each). From germline, CDR1 is LGHNA and CDR2 YNFKEQ. This CDR3 is built from 15 residues. Between the trimmed V and J ends, which lost 1 base and 5 bases, there was a span of 15 bases. The CDR3 DNA is TGTGCCAGCAGCCAAGCGAGGGGCAGCGGCGACGAGCAGTACTTC. Translating gives CASSQARGSGDEQYF.

V and J are TRBV18 and TRBJ2-7, with D possibly TRBD1 on 5 matching bases. V dropped 3 bases and J dropped 5 bases, with 11 bases sitting between them. This CDR3 comprises 13 residues. Germline V gene sequence: CDR1 KGHSH, CDR2 LQKENI. CDR3 sequence: CASSPDSLDEQYF. The CDR3 coding sequence is TGTGCCAGCTCACCTGACAGTTTGGACGAGCAGTACTTC.

The rearrangement joins TRBV10-3 to TRBJ2-7, with 10 bases fitting TRBD1. The CDR3 extends over 15 amino acids. V gave up 4 bases and J gave up 4 bases; unmatched junction bases: 7. Germline lookup yields CDR1 ENHRY and CDR2 SYGVKD. CDR3: CAISGRTGGPYEQYF. CDR3 sequence (DNA): TGTGCCATCAGTGGAAGGACAGGGGGTCCGTACGAGCAGTACTTC.

The chain employs TRBV6-6 and TRBJ1-2, with TRBD1 identical over 7 bases. Germline V gives CDR1 MNHNY, CDR2 SVGAGI (reference sequence). This CDR3 is 16 amino acids long. V was clipped by 0 bases and J by 3 bases; unmatched bases: 7. The CDR3, as DNA: TGTGCCAGCAGTTACTCTCGGGACAGTATGGACTATGGCTACACCTTC. Protein sequence: CASSYSRDSMDYGYTF.

V and J are TRBV20-1 and TRBJ1-2; D is uncertain. V was pared by 7 bases and J by 2 bases, with 14 bases between. Germline V CDR1 and CDR2: DFQATT, SNEGSKA (reference sequence). The length of the CDR3 is 13 residues. The DNA for the CDR3 is TGCAGTGGCGGGAGGGATCCAAACTATGGCTACACCTTC. Its protein is CSGGRDPNYGYTF.

This rearrangement joins TRBV20-1 to TRBJ2-5, with 8 bases fitting TRBD1. Trimming cost V 0 bases and J 5 bases; bases outside gene matches: 5. CDR1 DFQATT and CDR2 SNEGSKA come from the germline V gene (reference sequence). This CDR3 is 14 amino acids long. The CDR3 spells CSARDQDRGETQYF. In DNA, the CDR3 is TGCAGTGCTAGAGATCAAGACAGGGGCGAGACCCAGTACTTC.

The J gene is TRBJ2-1, the V gene TRBV5-1, with D perhaps matching TRBD1 (5 bases). Germline assignment: CDR1 SGHRS and CDR2 YFSETQ. Trimming stripped 1 base from V and 0 bases from J, with 8 bases between. There are 15 residues in the CDR3. DNA of the CDR3: TGCGCCAGCAGCTTGCAGACAGTCTCCTACAATGAGCAGTTCTTC. Protein product: CASSLQTVSYNEQFF.

The chain combines TRBV5-1 with TRBJ1-1, with D perhaps TRBD1 (5 bases). This CDR3 has 13 residues. In germline, CDR1 is SGHRS, CDR2 YFSETQ. V lost 4 bases and J 4 bases, leaving 11 bases between the germline ends. The CDR3 sequence: CASSPDGGTEAFF. CDR3 bases: TGCGCCAGCAGCCCGGACGGGGGCACTGAAGCTTTCTTT.

Only a few counts were recorded for this clonotype. The chain joins TRBV25-1 to TRBJ2-1, with TRBD2 identical over 11 bases. This CDR3 region has 20 residues. V dropped 2 bases and J dropped 0; count of bases not matched to a gene: 12. Germline V gene sequence: CDR1 MGHDK, CDR2 SYGVNS. The CDR3 spells CASSELGTSGGSSSYNEQFF. CDR3 nucleotide sequence: TGTGCCAGCAGTGAACTGGGAACTAGCGGGGGATCAAGCTCCTACAATGAGCAGTTCTTC.